Listed below are T cell receptor beta chains from one sample, sequenced in a study of T cell responses to AZD1222 COVID-19 vaccine. Data came from immunoSEQ multiplex PCR; TCRdb stores just in-frame clones and leaves some out. Among roughly 60,000 clones listed, 80% to 90% were seen once. Sequenced material: peripheral blood, taken on day 0 of AZD1222 vaccination. These receptors came from an adult in good health. The CDR3 runs from the conserved cysteine through the conserved F or W. A D gene is named only where the DNA matches it firmly. Rows may omit the clone size; those that give it use once, few, many or a size class.

>TRBV7-2|-|TRBD2|TRBJ2-1
TGTGCCAGCAGCTTAGTTACGGGAGGGGGTGAGCAGTTCTTC
CASSLVTGGGEQFF
>TRBV30|-|-|TRBJ2-5
TGTGCCTGGAGTACCTACGAGACCCAGTACTTC
CAWSTYETQYF
>TRBV18|-|TRBD1|TRBJ1-1
TGTGCCAGCTCGGGAGACAGGGAGGGCTTTGAAGCTTTCTTT
CASSGDREGFEAFF
>TRBV5-4|-|TRBD2|TRBJ2-5
TGTGCCAGCAGCTCCTACTTAGCGGGAGGGTTAGAGACCCAGTACTTC
CASSSYLAGGLETQYF
>TRBV4-2|once|-|TRBJ2-3
TGTGCCAGCAGCCAAGGAATCCTGGGGGGAGGAGGCACAGATACGCAGTATTTT
CASSQGILGGGGTDTQYF
>TRBV11-2|-|-|TRBJ2-6
TGTGCCAGCAGCACTCCCAAACAGGGTATTGGGGCCAACGTCCTGACTTTC
CASSTPKQGIGANVLTF
>TRBV11-2|-|-|TRBJ1-1
TGTGCCAGCAGCTTTACAAGAGGGAGCCTACAAGCTTTCTTT
CASSFTRGSLQAFF
>TRBV7-8|once|-|TRBJ2-4
TGTGCCAGCAGCTTAAGGGAACAGGACATTCAGTACTTC
CASSLREQDIQYF
>TRBV5-1|-|-|TRBJ2-3
TGCGCCAGCAGCTTGGCATTAGCGGTCACAGATACGCAGTATTTT
CASSLALAVTDTQYF
>TRBV6-4|-|-|TRBJ1-2
TGTGCCAGCAGTGACTCCTCGAGAGGCTATGGCTACACCTTC
CASSDSSRGYGYTF
>TRBV4-3|-|TRBD1|TRBJ2-7
TGCGCCAGCAGCCCTGGGCGGGGCAGGGGGCGATACGAGCAGTACTTC
CASSPGRGRGRYEQYF
>TRBV21-1|-|-|TRBJ2-2
TGTGCCAGCAGGGTCACCGGGGAGCTGTTTTTT
CASRVTGELFF
>TRBV6-5|once|-|TRBJ2-7
TGTGCCAGCAGTTACTTTTCTGGGGACTCCCACGAGCAGTACTTC
CASSYFSGDSHEQYF
>TRBV5-4|-|-|TRBJ1-1
TGTGCCAGCAGCGCCCCCCCGGTTAGGAACACTGAAGCTTTCTTT
CASSAPPVRNTEAFF
>TRBV11-3|-|TRBD2|TRBJ2-1
TGTGCCAGCAGCCCGGTAGCGGGAGTGAACAATGAGCAGTTCTTC
CASSPVAGVNNEQFF
>TRBV28|-|-|TRBJ1-5
TGTGCCAGCAGTCCTAATCAGCCCCAGCATTTT
CASSPNQPQHF
>TRBV15|-|TRBD1|TRBJ2-6
TGTGCCACCAGCAGTTCACTCGGGACAGGGAAAGGGGCCAACGTCCTGACTTTC
CATSSSLGTGKGANVLTF
>TRBV7-2|-|TRBD2|TRBJ2-5
TGTGCCAGCAGCTTAGCCGGGGGGACCCAAGAGACCCAGTACTTC
CASSLAGGTQETQYF
>TRBV11-2|-|-|TRBJ2-1
TGTGCCAGCAGCTTAGGCCAGCCCTACAATGAGCAGTTCTTC
CASSLGQPYNEQFF
>TRBV19|-|-|TRBJ2-3
TGTGCCAGTAGTCAAGGGGGGTTGGGTCTTGCAGGCACAGATACGCAGTATTTT
CASSQGGLGLAGTDTQYF
>TRBV24-1|-|-|TRBJ2-1
TGTGCCACCAGTAAGGCCCCCGTAGGTGAGCAGTTCTTC
CATSKAPVGEQFF
>TRBV4-1|few|-|TRBJ1-2
TGCGCCAGCAGCCAACAGGGGAACTATGGCTACACCTTC
CASSQQGNYGYTF
>TRBV5-1|-|-|TRBJ1-2
TGCGCCAGCAGCCCCGGAGGGGGAATTAACTATGGCTACACCTTC
CASSPGGGINYGYTF
>TRBV2|-|-|TRBJ1-1
TGTGCCAGCAAAACACAGGGAGGTCCCACTGAAGCTTTCTTT
CASKTQGGPTEAFF
>TRBV5-1|few|-|TRBJ2-7
TGCGCCAGCAGCTTGGCTGCCTCATCCGAGCAGTACTTC
CASSLAASSEQYF
>TRBV18|-|-|TRBJ2-1
TGTGCCAGCTCAGTTGGCGCGGGATCGGGGAATGAGCAGTTCTTC
CASSVGAGSGNEQFF
>TRBV19|-|-|TRBJ2-7
TGTGCCAGTAGTCCAGAGGACAGATACGAGCAGTACTTC
CASSPEDRYEQYF
>TRBV2|-|-|TRBJ2-1
TGTGCCAGCAGCCTGACTGGACCTACCTACAATGAGCAGTTCTTC
CASSLTGPTYNEQFF
>TRBV2|-|-|TRBJ1-2
TGTGCCAGCAGTGAGGCCCCCGGACAACCGAACTATGGCTACACCTTC
CASSEAPGQPNYGYTF
>TRBV19|-|-|TRBJ2-2
TGTGCCAGTATGGTGGAAGGGAACACCGGGGAGCTGTTTTTT
CASMVEGNTGELFF
>TRBV19|-|-|TRBJ2-6
TGTGCCAGTAGAACAGGGAGCTCTGGGGCCAACGTCCTGACTTTC
CASRTGSSGANVLTF
>TRBV9|-|-|TRBJ2-1
TGTGCCAGCAGCTCTCCTTGGTCGGGAGAGCAGTTCTTC
CASSSPWSGEQFF
>TRBV5-8|-|TRBD1|TRBJ1-1
TGTGCCAGCAGCTTGGGACAGGGGAGGACTGAAGCTTTCTTT
CASSLGQGRTEAFF
>TRBV6-5|-|-|TRBJ1-5
TGTGCCAGCAGTTCCAGCGGACAGTATAATCAGCCCCAGCATTTT
CASSSSGQYNQPQHF
>TRBV5-1|-|-|TRBJ2-1
TGCGCCAGCAGCTTGGCCAAAGGGTACGGATATAATGAGCAGTTCTTC
CASSLAKGYGYNEQFF
>TRBV5-1|-|-|TRBJ1-1
TGCGCCAGCAGCTACATGACAGGAGCTAACACTGAAGCTTTCTTT
CASSYMTGANTEAFF
>TRBV5-6|-|-|TRBJ2-1
TGTGCCAGCAGCCCAGGGGAGAGCTCCTACAATGAGCAGTTCTTC
CASSPGESSYNEQFF
>TRBV5-1|-|TRBD1|TRBJ2-1
TGCGCCAGCAGCTTGGCCGGGCAGGATAGGGGGCTGGGGCAGTTCTTC
CASSLAGQDRGLGQFF
>TRBV29-1|-|TRBD1|TRBJ2-1
TGCAGCGTGTCAGGGGGTTACAATGAGCAGTTCTTC
CSVSGGYNEQFF
>TRBV7-9|-|-|TRBJ2-6
TGTGCCAGCAGCAGGGCCCCAGTGAGGAGCGCATCTGGGGCCAACGTCCTGACTTTC
CASSRAPVRSASGANVLTF
>TRBV29-1|-|TRBD2|TRBJ2-7
TGCAGCGTTTCCCGGGGGGGCCCCGGGAACGAGCAGTACTTC
CSVSRGGPGNEQYF
>TRBV19|-|-|TRBJ2-2
TGTGCCAGTAGTATTCCAGCCTTAGGCACCGGGGAGCTGTTTTTT
CASSIPALGTGELFF
>TRBV3-1/TRBV3-2|-|-|TRBJ1-5
TGTGCCAGCAGCCGGAAACAGCCCCAGCATTTT
CASSRKQPQHF
>TRBV7-8|-|-|TRBJ2-7
TGTGCCAGCAGCCGGGGAGGGGGCGACTACGAGCAGTACTTC
CASSRGGGDYEQYF
>TRBV2|-|-|TRBJ1-1
TGTGCCAGCAGTTTCTCTTTTGATGCTGAAGCTTTCTTT
CASSFSFDAEAFF